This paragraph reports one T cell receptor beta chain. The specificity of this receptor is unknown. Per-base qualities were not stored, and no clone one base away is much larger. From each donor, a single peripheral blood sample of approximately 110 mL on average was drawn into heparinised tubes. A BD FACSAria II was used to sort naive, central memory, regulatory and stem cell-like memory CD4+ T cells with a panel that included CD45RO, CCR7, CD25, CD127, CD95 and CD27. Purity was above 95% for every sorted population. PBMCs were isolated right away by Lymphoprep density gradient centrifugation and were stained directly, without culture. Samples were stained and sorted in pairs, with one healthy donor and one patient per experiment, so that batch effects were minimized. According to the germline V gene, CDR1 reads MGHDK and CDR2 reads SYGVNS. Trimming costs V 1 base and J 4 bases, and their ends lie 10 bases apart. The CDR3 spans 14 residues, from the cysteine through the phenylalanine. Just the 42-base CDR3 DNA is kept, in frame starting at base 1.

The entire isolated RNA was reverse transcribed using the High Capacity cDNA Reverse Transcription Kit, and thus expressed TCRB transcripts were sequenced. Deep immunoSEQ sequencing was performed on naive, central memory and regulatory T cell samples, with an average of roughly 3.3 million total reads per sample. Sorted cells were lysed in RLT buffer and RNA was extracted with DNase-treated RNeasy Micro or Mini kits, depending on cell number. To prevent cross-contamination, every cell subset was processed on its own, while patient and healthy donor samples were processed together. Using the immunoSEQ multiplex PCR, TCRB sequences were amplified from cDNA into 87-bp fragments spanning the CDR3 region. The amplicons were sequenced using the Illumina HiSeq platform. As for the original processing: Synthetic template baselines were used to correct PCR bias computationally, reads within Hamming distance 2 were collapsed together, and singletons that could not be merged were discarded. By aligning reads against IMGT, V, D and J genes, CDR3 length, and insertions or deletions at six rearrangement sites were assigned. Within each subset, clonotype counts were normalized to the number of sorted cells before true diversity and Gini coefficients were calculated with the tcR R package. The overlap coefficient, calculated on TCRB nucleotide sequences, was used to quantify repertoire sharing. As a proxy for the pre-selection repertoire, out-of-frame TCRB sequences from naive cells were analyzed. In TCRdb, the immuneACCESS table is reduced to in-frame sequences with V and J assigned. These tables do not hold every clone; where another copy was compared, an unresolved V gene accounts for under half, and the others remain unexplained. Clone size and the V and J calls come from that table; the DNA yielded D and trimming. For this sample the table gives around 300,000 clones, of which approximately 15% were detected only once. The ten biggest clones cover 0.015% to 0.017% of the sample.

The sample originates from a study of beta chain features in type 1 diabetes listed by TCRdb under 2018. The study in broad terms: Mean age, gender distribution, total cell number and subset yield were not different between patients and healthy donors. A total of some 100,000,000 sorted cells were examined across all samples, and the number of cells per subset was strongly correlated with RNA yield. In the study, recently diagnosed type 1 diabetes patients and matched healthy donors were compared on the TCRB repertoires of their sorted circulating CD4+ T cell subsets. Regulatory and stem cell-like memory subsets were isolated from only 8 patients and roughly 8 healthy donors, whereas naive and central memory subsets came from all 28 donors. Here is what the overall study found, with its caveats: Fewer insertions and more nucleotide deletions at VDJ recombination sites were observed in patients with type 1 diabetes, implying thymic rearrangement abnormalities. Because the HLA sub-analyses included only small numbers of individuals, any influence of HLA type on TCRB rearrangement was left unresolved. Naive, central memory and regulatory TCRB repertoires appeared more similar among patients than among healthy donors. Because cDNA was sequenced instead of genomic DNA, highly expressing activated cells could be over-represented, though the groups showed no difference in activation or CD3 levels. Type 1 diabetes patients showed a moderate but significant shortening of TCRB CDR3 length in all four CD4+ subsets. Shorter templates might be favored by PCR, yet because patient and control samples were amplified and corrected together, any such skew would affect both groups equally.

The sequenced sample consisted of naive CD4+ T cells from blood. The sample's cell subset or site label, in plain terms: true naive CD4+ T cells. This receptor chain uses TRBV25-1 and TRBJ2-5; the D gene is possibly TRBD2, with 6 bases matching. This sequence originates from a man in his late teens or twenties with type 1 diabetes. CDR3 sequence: CASSEWRAGETQYF. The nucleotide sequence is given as TGTGCCAGCAGTGAATGGAGGGCGGGAGAGACCCAGTACTTC.